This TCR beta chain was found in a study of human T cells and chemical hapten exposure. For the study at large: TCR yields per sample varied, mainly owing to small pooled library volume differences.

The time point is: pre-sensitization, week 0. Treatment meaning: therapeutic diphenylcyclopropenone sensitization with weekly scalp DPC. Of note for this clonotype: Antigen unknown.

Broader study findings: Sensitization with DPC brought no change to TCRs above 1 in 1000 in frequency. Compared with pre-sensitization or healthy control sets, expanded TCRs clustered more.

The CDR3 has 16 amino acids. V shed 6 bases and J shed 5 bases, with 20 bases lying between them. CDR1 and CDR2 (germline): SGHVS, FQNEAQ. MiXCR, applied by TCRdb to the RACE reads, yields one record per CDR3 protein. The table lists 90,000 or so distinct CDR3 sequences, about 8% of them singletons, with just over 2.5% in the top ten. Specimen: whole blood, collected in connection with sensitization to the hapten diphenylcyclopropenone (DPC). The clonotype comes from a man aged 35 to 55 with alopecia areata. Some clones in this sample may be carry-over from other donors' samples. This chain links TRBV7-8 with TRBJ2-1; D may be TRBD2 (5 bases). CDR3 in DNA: TGTGCCAGCAGTCAACGGAGCGGAGCTGGGGACAATGAGCAGTTCTTC. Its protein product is CASSQRSGAGDNEQFF.